This T cell receptor beta chain is from a study of T cell repertoires in cytomegalovirus infection. About the research overall: CMV infection plus the matching HLA type was flagged by public TCR beta signatures. Study-level findings and limits: Individuals carrying CMV plus the relevant HLA were identified by cumulative frequency of public TCR beta families. Clonotype analysis showed dominance of the ex vivo response by HLA-C-restricted CMV-specific TCR beta clonotypes.

This clonotype showed up many times. Its antigen remains unidentified. MiXCR, run by TCRdb on the reads, gives a single entry per CDR3 protein. The table lists more than 150,000 distinct CDR3 sequences, 15% to 20% of them singletons. V was cut by 1 base and J by 9 bases, with 15 bases left in between. Germline V lookup: CDR1 SGHTA, CDR2 FQGNSA. The CDR3 has 15 amino acids. V and J are TRBV7-2 and TRBJ1-4; D remains ambiguous. The TCR originated in a human donor in good health (CMV status not recorded). Some clones in this sample may be carry-over from other donors' samples. The specimen was PBMCs. CDR3 region: CASSLVIANGQKLFF. The CDR3 DNA follows: TGTGCCAGCAGCTTAGTTATAGCAAATGGGCAAAAACTGTTTTTT.